This T cell receptor beta chain originates from a study of T cells in Graves' hyperthyroidism and ophthalmopathy. Regarding this clonotype: Antigen: not known.

Template material for amplifying TCR beta CDR3 regions consisted of RNA transcripts. The HTBI primer set drove a first-round RT-PCR of the TCR CDR3. TCRdb analysed the multiplex PCR reads with MiXCR anew, one entry per CDR3 protein. The sample includes roughly 93,000 distinct CDR3 sequences, 35% to 45% of them seen just once. With 2 bases removed from V and 6 bases from J, the gap between germline ends came to 11 bases. This CDR3 contains 13 residues. The V gene's germline CDR1 is MNHEY and CDR2 SMNVEV (reference sequence). Whole-study findings and limits: The model forecast ophthalmopathy, anticipating it by a median approximately 6 months before onset. Most thyroid clonotypes expanded above 0.001 were also detected in blood.

It was considered stable Graves' hyperthyroidism when ophthalmopathy did not progress within 18 months. Patients having uncontrolled infection, another autoimmune disease, pregnancy or lactation were not included. V and J are TRBV27 and TRBJ2-7; weak D call: TRBD1 (6 bases). The receptor's source is a woman under 40 with Graves' hyperthyroidism. Source material: peripheral blood or thyroid tissue (not recorded which). In nucleotides, the CDR3 is TGTGCCAGCAGTTTAAAGGGGGTCGGCGAGCAGTACTTC. Protein sequence: CASSLKGVGEQYF.